Below, 17 T cell receptor beta chains from the same sample are listed, as sequenced in a study of naive and memory T cell subsets. Study-wide findings and caveats: Especially in CD8 cells, naive repertoires contained a few larger clonotypes, possibly CD45RA-re-expressing memory cells.

Two oligonucleotides, mixed equimolar, formed the beta constant-region primer covering TRBC1 and TRBC2. The ligated cDNA underwent four PCR rounds using SP2 and nested alpha and beta constant-region primers. In TCRdb, the UMI-ligation and nested PCR reads were re-called with MiXCR into one record per CDR3 protein. This table has approximately 150,000 distinct CDR3 sequences, roughly 20% appearing once. Their antigens remain unidentified. Sequencing was performed on naive CD4+ T cells from blood. The origin of the receptors is a human donor in good health.

A few counts support this clonotype. CDR3 region: CASSQLGGDNSPLHF. CDR3 sequence (DNA): TGTGCCAGCAGCCAACTAGGGGGGGATAATTCACCCCTCCACTTT. The chain carries TRBV3-1 and TRBJ1-6, with a weak D call TRBD1 (6 bases). The V and J ends lost 2 bases and 5 bases respectively, with 10 bases between them. The CDR3 is made up of 15 amino acids. The V gene's germline CDR1 is LGHDT and CDR2 YNNKEL (reference sequence).

This clonotype was counted only a few times. The chain uses TRBV20-1 and TRBJ1-5; maybe TRBD1 (6 bases). The germline CDR1 and CDR2 sequences are DFQATT and SNEGSKA (reference sequence). V lost 0 bases and J 3 bases, leaving 18 bases between the germline ends. The CDR3 runs to 17 residues. CDR3 nucleotide sequence: TGCAGTGCTAGAGATCCTCGGCAGGGGCCTAACAATCAGCCCCAGCATTTT. The encoded protein is CSARDPRQGPNNQPQHF.

This clonotype has more than one count but fewer than ten. The chain joins TRBV3-1 to TRBJ1-1; D gene unclear. The length of the CDR3 is 13 residues. V dropped 4 bases and J dropped 9 bases, with 15 bases sitting between them. In germline, CDR1 is LGHDT, CDR2 YNNKEL (reference sequence). DNA for the CDR3: TGTGCCAGCAGCCTCATCGGCGGGGAGAAAGCTTTCTTT. It specifies CASSLIGGEKAFF. Variable domain in full (rest from reference TRBV3-1 and TRBJ1-1): DTAVSQTPKYLVTQMGNDKSIKCEQNLGHDTMYWYKQDSKKFLKIMFSYNNKELIINETVPNRFSPKSPDKAHLNLHINSLELGDSAVYFCASSLIGGEKAFFGQGTRLTVV.

The gene calls are TRBV6-5 and TRBJ1-1, with D tentatively TRBD1 (5 bases). Trimming removed 6 bases from V and 5 bases from J, with 16 bases in between. The CDR3 extends over 14 amino acids. The V gene's germline CDR1 is MNHEY and CDR2 SVGAGI. The CDR3 protein is CASSSARWGTEAFF. DNA for the CDR3: TGTGCCAGCAGCTCCGCTCGGTGGGGGACTGAAGCTTTCTTT.

The rearrangement joins TRBV18 to TRBJ2-1; TRBD2 matches 8 bases. This CDR3 spans 15 amino acids. Germline trimming cut 0 bases from V and 7 bases from J; bases unmatched to any gene: 5. The germline V gene encodes CDR1 KGHSH and CDR2 LQKENI. CDR3 coding DNA: TGTGCCAGCTCACCACCGGGACTAGGGCTTAATGAGCAGTTCTTC. Its protein is CASSPPGLGLNEQFF.

This clonotype has only a few counts. The J gene is TRBJ1-6, the V gene TRBV7-9; 9 bases match TRBD1. CDR3 length: 14 residues. Germline V gives CDR1 SEHNR, CDR2 FQNEAQ (reference sequence). V lost 4 bases, J lost 11 bases, and 6 bases stayed unmatched. CDR3 residues: CASSSPGQGTPLHF. CDR3 DNA sequence: TGTGCCAGCAGCTCTCCGGGACAGGGTACACCCCTCCACTTT.

This chain uses TRBV6-6 with TRBJ2-1; no clear D. The CDR3 runs to 11 residues. Per the germline V gene, CDR1 is MNHNY and CDR2 is SVGAGI (reference sequence). V lost 6 bases and J lost 12, with 12 bases in between. The CDR3 DNA follows: TGTGCCAGCAGACGCCAGGTTGTGCAGTTCTTC. Residues: CASRRQVVQFF.

The chain recombines TRBV5-1 with TRBJ2-2, with 7 nucleotides matching TRBD2. The CDR3 loop spans 14 amino acids. V lost 3 bases to trimming and J lost 4 bases; unmatched junction nucleotides: 3. Germline V CDR1 and CDR2: SGHRS, YFSETQ. CDR3 protein: CASSSTSITGELFF. Written as DNA, the CDR3 is TGCGCCAGCAGCTCGACTAGCATCACCGGGGAGCTGTTTTTT.

This clonotype occurred a few times. The V and J genes are TRBV7-2 and TRBJ2-1, with D maybe TRBD2 (5 bases). The CDR3 totals 16 residues. V was cut by 0 bases and J by 2 bases, with 11 bases left in between. The germline CDR1 and CDR2 sequences are SGHTA and FQGNSA. The CDR3 nucleotides read TGTGCCAGCAGCTTAGCATCCGCGGGTACCTACAATGAGCAGTTCTTC. Protein sequence: CASSLASAGTYNEQFF.

The V and J genes are TRBV7-2 and TRBJ2-1, with D hard to call. V was clipped by 5 bases and J by 5 bases, with 10 bases between them. This CDR3 comprises 13 residues. The V gene's germline CDR1 is SGHTA and CDR2 FQGNSA. The CDR3 nucleotides read TGTGCCAGCAGCGAAGCGTACAACAATGAGCAGTTCTTC. Amino acid sequence: CASSEAYNNEQFF.

This clonotype was seen a handful of times. The rearrangement links TRBV29-1 to TRBJ1-1; no definite D call. V was clipped by 5 bases and J by 1 base, with 5 bases between them. CDR3 size: 11 residues. Germline CDR1 is SQVTM and CDR2 is ANQGSEA. CDR3 residues: CSVTQNTEAFF. The CDR3 coding sequence is TGCAGCGTTACACAGAACACTGAAGCTTTCTTT.

The rearrangement links TRBV2 to TRBJ1-5; TRBD1 matches at 8 bases. J was trimmed by 7 bases and V by 6 bases; bases with no gene match: 11. This CDR3 comprises 15 residues. CDR1 and CDR2 (germline): SNHLY, FYNNEI. The CDR3 DNA is TGTGCCAGCAGAGTCGGACAGGGATCGGGACAGCCCCAGCATTTT. Translating it yields CASRVGQGSGQPQHF.

The CDR3 DNA reads as TGTGCTAGTGCCCCGGGACAGGGGGCTCGACAAGAGACCCAGTACTTC. It yields the protein CASAPGQGARQETQYF. The chain combines TRBV12-5 with TRBJ2-5; 12 bases map to TRBD1. Germline CDR1 LGHNT, CDR2 FRNRAP. The CDR3 totals 16 residues. The trim removed 7 bases at V and 2 bases at J, leaving 8 bases unmatched.

A few counts support this clonotype. The germline gene is not matched at one end of the junction; a read error may be the cause. The V call is TRBV20-1, the J call TRBJ2-3; 8 bases are shared with TRBD2. Per the germline V gene, CDR1 is DFQATT and CDR2 is SNEGSKA (reference sequence). This CDR3 is built from 16 residues. DNA for the CDR3: TGCAGTGCCAGAGGTCTAGCGGGTGAATACACAGATACGCAGTATTTT. Its protein is CSARGLAGEYTDTQYF.

The rearrangement links TRBV29-1 to TRBJ2-7; the match to TRBD1 covers 7 bases. This CDR3 spans 11 amino acids. V lost 6 bases to trimming and J lost 1 base; unmatched junction nucleotides: 0. Per the germline V gene, CDR1 is SQVTM and CDR2 is ANQGSEA. The CDR3 DNA follows: TGCAGCGTACAGGGGTCCTACGAGCAGTACTTC. This codes for CSVQGSYEQYF.

The chain combines TRBV6-2 or TRBV6-3 with TRBJ2-2, with D possibly matching TRBD1 (6 bases). The V gene's germline CDR1 is MNHEY and CDR2 SVGEGT. Trimming shortened V by 2 bases and J by 11 bases, and 12 bases separated the two germline ends. The CDR3 has 13 residues. This CDR3 reads CASSYLQGFELFF. DNA for the CDR3: TGTGCCAGCAGTTACCTTCAGGGGTTTGAGCTGTTTTTT.

This clonotype showed up many times. V usage is TRBV7-2 and J usage is TRBJ2-7; TRBD2 aligns across 13 bases. Trimming took 3 bases from V and 2 from J; bases not matched to a gene: 13. CDR3 size: 19 residues. From germline, CDR1 is SGHTA and CDR2 FQGNSA. CDR3 protein: CASSLLVPGLAGKTYEQYF. DNA of the CDR3: TGTGCCAGCAGCTTGTTGGTCCCGGGACTAGCGGGGAAAACCTACGAGCAGTACTTC.